These 12 T cell receptor beta chains were sequenced from one sample in a study of cytomegalovirus exposure and HLA in healthy donors. Measured with immunoSEQ multiplex PCR; TCRdb has only the in-frame clones, and not every one. The table records over 250,000 clones, around 85% of them present only once. The sample consisted of PBMCs. The receptor source for this set is a woman aged 18 to 35 in good health and CMV-seronegative.

The chain employs TRBV5-5 and TRBJ2-7; D call uncertain. This CDR3 contains 17 residues. Trimming left V 2 bases short and J 1 base short, with 19 bases between. Germline lookup yields CDR1 SGHKS and CDR2 YYEKEE (reference sequence). For the CDR3, the DNA is TGTGCCAGCAGCTTTTTGGGTCGTATTGGGCGATCCTACGAGCAGTACTTC. This translates into CASSFLGRIGRSYEQYF.

V is TRBV5-1 and J is TRBJ2-1; a weak D match, TRBD2 (5 bases). V was trimmed by 0 bases and J by 4 bases, leaving 8 bases between them. From germline, CDR1 is SGHRS and CDR2 YFSETQ. The CDR3 runs to 14 residues. CDR3: CASSLAGNYNEQFF. The CDR3 bases are TGCGCCAGCAGCTTGGCGGGAAATTACAATGAGCAGTTCTTC.

V usage is TRBV4-1 and J usage is TRBJ2-3, with TRBD2 identical over 15 bases. The CDR3 runs to 21 residues. V lost 0 bases to trimming and J lost 15 bases; unmatched junction nucleotides: 25. Germline CDR1 MGHRA, CDR2 YSYEKL. The CDR3 coding sequence is TGCGCCAGCAGCCAAGATCCCATAAGTTCCGGACTAGCGGGGGGGACTACGCAGTGCTATTTT. As protein: CASSQDPISSGLAGGTTQCYF.

The J gene is TRBJ2-7, the V gene TRBV30; 11 bases are shared with TRBD2. The germline CDR1 and CDR2 sequences are GTSNPN and SVGIG (reference sequence). CDR3 size: 14 residues. Trimming removed 1 base from V and 1 base from J; junction bases left unmatched: 0. CDR3 residues: CAWSGLAGSYEQYF. As DNA, the CDR3 is TGTGCCTGGAGTGGACTAGCGGGGTCCTACGAGCAGTACTTC.

This sequence joins TRBV30 and TRBJ1-5, with a possible D match to TRBD1 (6 bases). The CDR3 spans 16 residues. CDR1 and CDR2 from the germline V gene are GTSNPN and SVGIG (reference sequence). Trimming removed 2 bases at V and 3 bases at J, with 17 bases between. The CDR3 DNA sequence: TGTGCCTGGAGTAACAGGGTCTTGCTGGCCAATCAGCCCCAGCATTTT. Protein sequence: CAWSNRVLLANQPQHF.

V usage is TRBV4-3 and J usage is TRBJ1-1, with D unresolved. The length of the CDR3 is 13 residues. Germline V lookup: CDR1 LGHNA, CDR2 YSLEER. V was clipped by 1 base and J by 1 base, with 4 bases between them. CDR3 DNA sequence: TGCGCCAGCAGCCAAGCCAAGAACACTGAAGCTTTCTTT. It specifies CASSQAKNTEAFF.

The count of this clone is one. The chain has TRBV7-9 and TRBJ2-7, with D possibly being TRBD2 (5 bases). CDR1 SEHNR and CDR2 FQNEAQ come from the germline V gene (reference sequence). CDR3 length: 15 residues. V was clipped by 3 bases and J by 0 bases, with 12 bases between them. CDR3 sequence: CASSLGSGISYEQYF. The CDR3 DNA is TGTGCCAGCAGCTTGGGGTCGGGGATCTCCTACGAGCAGTACTTC.

V and J are TRBV5-4 and TRBJ2-2, with 11 bases fitting TRBD1. The trim removed 4 bases at V and 5 bases at J, leaving 7 bases unmatched. There are 16 residues in the CDR3. Germline CDR1 is SGHNT and CDR2 is YYREEE (reference sequence). The CDR3 loop reads CASSAWTGGATGELFF. The CDR3 coding sequence is TGTGCCAGCAGCGCATGGACAGGGGGCGCGACCGGGGAGCTGTTTTTT.

This sequence joins TRBV2 and TRBJ2-3; D might be TRBD2 (5 bases). Germline CDR1 SNHLY, CDR2 FYNNEI. V lost 4 bases, J lost 2 bases, and 16 bases lay in between. There are 16 residues in the CDR3. Here the CDR3 DNA reads TGTGCCAGCAGTGGGGTAGGACTGGAAGACACAGATACGCAGTATTTT. Its translation is CASSGVGLEDTDTQYF.

This clone was found once. The chain links TRBV9 to TRBJ2-3; no firm D call. Per germline, CDR1 SGDLS and CDR2 YYNGEE. This CDR3 is 14 amino acids long. V dropped 0 bases and J dropped 1 base, with 6 bases sitting between them. In DNA, the CDR3 is TGTGCCAGCAGCGTAGTTAGCCGCACAGATACGCAGTATTTT. Translated, it gives CASSVVSRTDTQYF.

The chain combines TRBV4-2 with TRBJ2-3; D possibly corresponds to TRBD1 (7 bases). V was cut by 4 bases and J by 2 bases, with 16 bases left in between. The CDR3 contains 16 residues. In germline, CDR1 is LGHNA, CDR2 YNFKEQ. The CDR3 loop reads CASSPGGGPFTDTQYF. CDR3 DNA sequence: TGTGCCAGCAGCCCAGGAGGGGGCCCCTTCACAGATACGCAGTATTTT.

The V and J genes are TRBV28 and TRBJ2-7; tentatively, D is TRBD1 (6 bases). Germline assignment: CDR1 MDHEN and CDR2 SYDVKM. V was shortened by 7 bases and J by 0 bases, with 13 bases between the two germline ends. The CDR3 is 14 amino acids. The CDR3 nucleotides are TGTGCCAGCACCCCGACAGGCGCCTCCTACGAGCAGTACTTC. Translated: CASTPTGASYEQYF.